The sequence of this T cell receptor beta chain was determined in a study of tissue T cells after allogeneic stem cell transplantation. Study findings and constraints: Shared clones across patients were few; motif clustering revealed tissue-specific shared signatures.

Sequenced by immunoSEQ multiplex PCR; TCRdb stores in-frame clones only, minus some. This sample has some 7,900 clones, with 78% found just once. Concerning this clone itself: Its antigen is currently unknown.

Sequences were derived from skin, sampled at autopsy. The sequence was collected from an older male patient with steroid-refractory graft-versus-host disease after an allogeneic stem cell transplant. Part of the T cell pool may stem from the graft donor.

The CDR3, as DNA: TGCGCCAGCAGCCAAGATCGCAAAGTCCCGGTAGAGGATACGCAGTATTTT. As protein: CASSQDRKVPVEDTQYF. This chain uses TRBV4-1 with TRBJ2-3, with D uncertain. The CDR3 runs 17 residues. Looked up from germline, CDR1 is MGHRA and CDR2 is YSYEKL. Trimming pared 0 bases from V and 6 bases from J, leaving 19 bases between.